This T cell receptor (beta chain) was identified during a study of T cells in Graves' hyperthyroidism and ophthalmopathy. Hyperthyroidism patients were newly diagnosed, had disease duration under 2 months, and were aged 18 to 65 years. Not enrolled were patients with uncontrolled infection, other autoimmune disease, pregnancy or lactation. Amplified TCR beta CDR3 regions came from RNA transcripts. When the TCR CDR3 underwent first-round RT-PCR, the HTBI primer set was used. TCRdb recomputed calls from the multiplex PCR reads with MiXCR, one row per CDR3 protein. The sample shows 200,000 to 250,000 distinct CDR3 sequences, about a sixth of them seen only once. This clonotype has a count of ten or more. Trimming took 4 bases from V and 5 from J, leaving 8 bases between them. Germline V gene sequence: CDR1 LGHDT, CDR2 YNNKEL (reference sequence). There are 12 residues in the CDR3.

This sequence was found in a man aged 50 to 60 with Graves' hyperthyroidism. Source material: blood. The J gene is TRBJ2-5, the V gene TRBV3-1; no definite D call. CDR3 DNA: TGTGCCAGCAGCCGCCTAGTTGAGACCCAGTACTTC. Protein product: CASSRLVETQYF.